This TCR beta chain was recovered during a study of siplizumab effects on memory and regulatory T cells. General study findings and limits: Among mappable alloreactive CD4+ clones, the Treg-derived fraction averaged 68.8% with siplizumab versus around 30% in controls. Proliferating Tregs in siplizumab cultures were never verified as suppressive.

Losses at the gene ends were 2 bases for V and 6 bases for J; bases not matched to a gene: 9. Germline-derived CDR1 and CDR2 are SGDLS and YYNGEE. This CDR3 comprises 16 residues. Clones were read by immunoSEQ multiplex PCR, and TCRdb kept only the in-frame ones, dropping some. The sample shows more than 85,000 clones, 85% to 90% of them seen only once. This clone was picked up one time. Its antigen remains unknown. This TCR derives from a human donor in good health. The chain couples TRBV9 to TRBJ2-1; 9 positions agree with TRBD2. The material sequenced was CD4+ T cells sorted from blood. Here the CDR3 reads CASSVGGLAGSNEQFF. The CDR3 DNA reads as TGTGCCAGCAGCGTCGGGGGGCTAGCGGGAAGCAATGAGCAGTTCTTC.